Listed below are T cell receptor beta chains from one sample, sequenced in a study of CD8 T cells in Susac syndrome. One entry per CDR3 protein results from TCRdb running MiXCR on the immunoSEQ multiplex PCR reads. Of over 350,000 distinct CDR3 sequences in the sample, around 85% were seen once. Sequencing input: CD8+ T cells from PBMCs. These receptor sequences come from a human donor with multiple sclerosis. CDR3s include the opening cysteine and the closing phenylalanine or tryptophan. The D gene is left open where the match is weak. The listing skips clone size in some rows; elsewhere it reads once, few, many or a size class.

J gene	clone size	D gene	V gene	CDR3 protein	CDR3 DNA
TRBJ1-5	once	-	TRBV12-3/TRBV12-4	CASSLGTRSNQPQHF	TGTGCCAGCAGTTTAGGGACGAGGAGCAATCAGCCCCAGCATTTT
TRBJ2-3	-	-	TRBV2	CASSELRVALNTDTQYF	TGTGCCAGCAGTGAACTTAGGGTGGCTTTGAACACAGATACGCAGTATTTT
TRBJ2-7	-	-	TRBV27	CASSPMDVRSYEQYF	TGTGCCAGCAGTCCGATGGACGTCCGCTCCTACGAGCAGTACTTC
TRBJ2-6	-	-	TRBV5-1	CASSLRGSGANVLTF	TGCGCCAGCAGCTTGAGGGGTTCTGGGGCCAACGTCCTGACTTTC
TRBJ1-4	-	-	TRBV20-1	CSARDMGANEKLFF	TGCAGTGCTAGGGACATGGGGGCTAATGAAAAACTGTTTTTT
TRBJ2-7	-	TRBD2	TRBV12-3/TRBV12-4	CASSLQREGDEQYF	TGTGCCAGCAGTTTACAGCGGGAGGGGGACGAGCAGTACTTC
TRBJ2-7	-	TRBD1	TRBV14	CASSQGLNTGGPFYEQYF	TGTGCCAGCAGCCAAGGATTGAACACAGGGGGCCCATTCTACGAGCAGTACTTC
TRBJ1-1	-	-	TRBV5-4	CASSFGPSAEAFF	TGTGCCAGCAGCTTCGGTCCCAGCGCTGAAGCTTTCTTT
TRBJ1-1	-	TRBD1	TRBV18	CASSPWGQGAVGNTEAFF	TGTGCCAGCTCACCGTGGGGACAGGGGGCCGTGGGGAACACTGAAGCTTTCTTT
TRBJ2-7	-	-	TRBV7-7	CASSPSTGKSSYEQYF	TGTGCCAGCAGCCCCAGTACAGGGAAGAGCTCCTACGAGCAGTACTTC
TRBJ2-1	-	-	TRBV2	CASSEGWNNEQFF	TGTGCCAGCAGTGAGGGCTGGAACAATGAGCAGTTCTTC
TRBJ2-2	few	-	TRBV6-1	CASIHSGASAGELFF	TGTGCCAGCATCCACAGTGGAGCTTCCGCCGGGGAGCTGTTTTTT
TRBJ1-1	-	TRBD1	TRBV5-1	CASSLVTGMNTEAFF	TGCGCCAGCAGCTTGGTGACAGGGATGAACACTGAAGCTTTCTTT
TRBJ1-5	once	-	TRBV7-2	CASSPGTSRNQPQHF	TGTGCCAGCAGCCCTGGGACATCCCGCAATCAGCCCCAGCATTTT
TRBJ2-2	few	TRBD1	TRBV2	CASTGGTGELFF	TGTGCCAGCACAGGGGGCACCGGGGAGCTGTTTTTT
TRBJ1-2	-	TRBD1	TRBV27	CASSFLVDRDRSYGYTF	TGTGCCAGCAGTTTCCTAGTTGACCGGGACAGGAGCTATGGCTACACCTTC
TRBJ1-5	few	-	TRBV6-1	CASRNAGSSNQPQHF	TGTGCCAGCAGAAACGCGGGTTCAAGCAATCAGCCCCAGCATTTT
TRBJ2-1	-	-	TRBV6-5	CASSYGASETYNEQFF	TGTGCCAGCAGTTACGGGGCTAGCGAGACGTACAATGAGCAGTTCTTC
TRBJ2-2	-	-	TRBV14	CASSQEGHSGTGELFF	TGTGCCAGCAGCCAAGAGGGACACTCGGGGACCGGGGAGCTGTTTTTT
TRBJ2-7	-	TRBD1	TRBV18	CASSPTGQDLSYEQYF	TGTGCCAGCTCACCAACGGGACAGGACCTCTCCTACGAGCAGTACTTC
TRBJ2-7	-	-	TRBV30	CAWSVTGFTHEQYF	TGTGCCTGGAGTGTAACTGGGTTCACCCACGAGCAGTACTTC
TRBJ1-2	-	-	TRBV30	CAWYDGTDGHTF	TGTGCCTGGTACGACGGGACCGACGGGCACACCTTC
TRBJ2-3	-	-	TRBV12-5	CASGSGGTSTDTQYF	TGTGCTAGTGGTTCCGGTGGGACAAGCACAGATACGCAGTATTTT
TRBJ2-1	-	TRBD1	TRBV27	CASSYGTGGSNEQFF	TGTGCCAGCAGTTACGGGACAGGGGGCAGCAATGAGCAGTTCTTC
TRBJ2-7	once	TRBD1	TRBV20-1	CSAIQTGTGVYEQYF	TGCAGTGCTATCCAAACCGGGACAGGGGTGTACGAGCAGTACTTC
TRBJ2-7	-	TRBD2	TRBV27	CASGFSGNSYEQYF	TGTGCCAGCGGCTTTAGCGGGAACTCCTACGAGCAGTACTTC
TRBJ1-1	few	TRBD1	TRBV5-1	CASSPGQGYTEAFF	TGCGCCAGCAGCCCGGGACAGGGCTACACTGAAGCTTTCTTT
TRBJ1-1	-	TRBD1	TRBV28	CASSPRTGGEAFF	TGTGCCAGCAGTCCGAGGACAGGGGGAGAAGCTTTCTTT
TRBJ2-1	-	TRBD1	TRBV6-1	CASPGGGYNEQFF	TGTGCCAGCCCAGGGGGCGGCTACAATGAGCAGTTCTTC
TRBJ1-5	-	-	TRBV12-3/TRBV12-4	CASADSNQPQHF	TGTGCCAGCGCGGATAGCAATCAGCCCCAGCATTTT
TRBJ1-1	-	-	TRBV6-5	CASSLTAGRDTEAFF	TGTGCCAGCAGCCTAACCGCAGGACGGGACACTGAAGCTTTCTTT
TRBJ1-6	once	-	TRBV7-6	CASSLAGVLDSPLHF	TGTGCCAGCAGCTTAGCGGGGGTTCTGGATTCACCCCTCCACTTT
TRBJ2-3	-	TRBD2	TRBV3-1	CASSGGGGTQYF	TGTGCCAGCTCTGGGGGGGGTGGTACGCAGTATTTT
TRBJ2-1	-	-	TRBV4-2	CASSQEIAAPYNEQFF	TGTGCCAGCAGCCAAGAAATTGCTGCCCCATACAATGAGCAGTTCTTC
TRBJ2-1	few	-	TRBV5-1	CASSLVCCSYNEQFF	TGCGCCAGCAGCTTGGTTTGTTGCTCCTACAATGAGCAGTTCTTC
TRBJ2-7	-	-	TRBV29-1	CSVEVGGYEQYF	TGCAGCGTTGAGGTGGGGGGATACGAGCAGTACTTC
TRBJ2-2	-	-	TRBV20-1	CSAQLPGLHTGELFF	TGCAGTGCTCAGCTCCCGGGCCTTCACACCGGGGAGCTGTTTTTT
TRBJ1-5	-	-	TRBV10-3	CAISESKGSDNQPQHF	TGTGCCATCAGTGAGTCGAAGGGATCGGACAATCAGCCCCAGCATTTT
TRBJ1-3	-	-	TRBV27	CASSLWGGSGNTIYF	TGTGCCAGCAGTTTATGGGGCGGCTCTGGAAACACCATATATTTT
TRBJ2-7	-	TRBD2	TRBV5-6	CASSSSGRYEQYF	TGTGCCAGCAGCTCTAGCGGGAGGTACGAGCAGTACTTC
TRBJ2-1	-	TRBD2	TRBV18	CASSPPESGRSEQFF	TGTGCCAGCTCACCACCGGAGAGCGGGAGGAGTGAGCAGTTCTTC
TRBJ1-1	-	TRBD1	TRBV14	CASSQFGQGAVNTEAFF	TGTGCCAGCAGCCAATTCGGACAGGGGGCCGTGAACACTGAAGCTTTCTTT
TRBJ2-1	once	TRBD2	TRBV27	CASSVSGGAGEQFF	TGTGCCAGCAGTGTTAGCGGGGGGGCCGGGGAGCAGTTCTTC
TRBJ1-2	-	-	TRBV28	CASSTSTETYYGYTF	TGTGCCAGCAGTACCTCGACAGAGACCTACTATGGCTACACCTTC
TRBJ2-1	-	-	TRBV25-1	CASILLSEQFF	TGTGCCAGCATCCTCCTCAGTGAGCAGTTCTTC
TRBJ2-1	-	TRBD2	TRBV12-3/TRBV12-4	CASSLALAGRYNEQFF	TGTGCCAGCAGTTTAGCCCTAGCGGGAAGATACAATGAGCAGTTCTTC
TRBJ1-2	-	-	TRBV10-3	CAITGEGGDYGYTF	TGTGCCATCACGGGAGAGGGGGGGGACTATGGCTACACCTTC
TRBJ2-1	-	-	TRBV6-5	CASSYGGPNEQFF	TGTGCCAGCAGTTACGGGGGGCCTAATGAGCAGTTCTTC
TRBJ2-1	once	TRBD2	TRBV10-3	CAITSGDNNEQFF	TGTGCCATCACTAGCGGGGACAACAATGAGCAGTTCTTC